Listed here are 9 T cell receptor beta chains from one sample, sequenced in a study of cytomegalovirus exposure and HLA in healthy donors. The primer mix had 60 Vbeta and 13 Jbeta primers. The repertoire was sequenced with immunoSEQ multiplex PCR; TCRdb's copy has only in-frame clones and lacks some. Of fewer than 150,000 clones detected, around 77% appear once; the ten largest clones hold roughly 5%. Sequenced material: PBMCs. All receptors come from a woman aged 30 to 39 in good health and CMV-seropositive.

This clone was picked up one time. This chain joins TRBV27 and TRBJ2-7; the D gene is possibly TRBD1 (6 bases). The CDR3 totals 15 residues. Germline CDR1 reads MNHEY; CDR2 reads SMNVEV (reference sequence). The V end lost 6 bases, the J end lost 3 bases, and 18 bases lay between the germline ends. CDR3 protein: CASSPGYRAFYEQYF. The CDR3 nucleotides read TGTGCCAGCAGCCCTGGGTACAGGGCGTTCTACGAGCAGTACTTC.

CDR3 bases: TGTGCCAGCTCACCATCAGACAGGACTGAATATGGCTACACCTTC. Its translation is CASSPSDRTEYGYTF. The V and J genes are TRBV18 and TRBJ1-2, with D tentatively TRBD1 (6 bases). V lost 2 bases and J 5 bases, leaving 15 bases between the germline ends. CDR3 length: 15 residues. Germline loops: CDR1 KGHSH, CDR2 LQKENI.

The chain is built from TRBV7-9 and TRBJ1-3, with 8 nucleotides matching TRBD1. This CDR3 is built from 17 residues. Trimming removed 6 bases from V and 1 base from J; junction bases left unmatched: 11. From germline, CDR1 is SEHNR and CDR2 FQNEAQ (reference sequence). CDR3 amino acids: CASSPRQGAFSGNTIYF. CDR3 nucleotides: TGTGCCAGCAGTCCACGGCAGGGGGCCTTTTCTGGAAACACCATATATTTT.

The V call is TRBV5-1, the J call TRBJ2-2; maybe TRBD1 (6 bases). V dropped 5 bases and J dropped 3 bases, with 14 bases sitting between them. This CDR3 is 15 amino acids long. CDR1 is SGHRS, CDR2 YFSETQ, per germline. The CDR3 protein is CASRTLSGDTGELFF. The DNA for the CDR3 is TGCGCCAGCAGGACATTGTCAGGGGACACCGGGGAGCTGTTTTTT.

The chain links TRBV18 to TRBJ2-2, with TRBD1 as a possible D gene (6 bases). Trimming took 1 base from V and 4 from J, leaving 7 bases between them. This CDR3 region has 14 residues. Germline V gives CDR1 KGHSH, CDR2 LQKENI. The CDR3 here is CASSPRDITGELFF. The CDR3 coding sequence is TGTGCCAGCTCACCACGGGACATCACCGGGGAGCTGTTTTTT.

The rearrangement links TRBV2 to TRBJ1-1; D is perhaps TRBD1 (6 bases). The V end lost 6 bases, the J end lost 11 bases, and 16 bases lay between the germline ends. The CDR3 is 12 residues long. Germline V gives CDR1 SNHLY, CDR2 FYNNEI. CDR3 sequence reads: CASRNRDPWAFF. Written as DNA, the CDR3 is TGTGCCAGCAGGAACAGGGACCCGTGGGCTTTCTTT.

In this sample, this clone turned up once. This chain connects TRBV19 to TRBJ1-3; possible D gene TRBD1, 6 bases. Per the germline V gene, CDR1 is LNHDA and CDR2 is SQIVND (reference sequence). CDR3 length: 17 residues. V was trimmed by 3 bases and J by 2 bases, leaving 17 bases between them. CDR3 bases: TGTGCCAGTAGTATTCCCCCCCCACAGGGAGCTGGAAACACCATATATTTT. Protein sequence: CASSIPPPQGAGNTIYF.

CDR3 in DNA: TGTGCCAGCAGGAAGGGACAGAACAACCCGGGTGGCTACACCTTC. Protein product: CASRKGQNNPGGYTF. The chain combines TRBV19 with TRBJ1-2; the match to TRBD1 covers 7 bases. The CDR3 loop spans 15 amino acids. Germline V gives CDR1 LNHDA, CDR2 SQIVND (reference sequence). V gave up 9 bases and J gave up 7 bases; unmatched junction bases: 17.

The J gene is TRBJ1-5, the V gene TRBV15; D is possibly TRBD1 (5 bases). Germline V gives CDR1 LNHNV, CDR2 YYDKDF (reference sequence). CDR3 length equals 14 residues. V lost 1 base to trimming and J lost 1 base, with 5 bases between them. DNA of the CDR3: TGTGCCACCAGCAGAGGACAGAGCAATCAGCCCCAGCATTTT. As protein: CATSRGQSNQPQHF.